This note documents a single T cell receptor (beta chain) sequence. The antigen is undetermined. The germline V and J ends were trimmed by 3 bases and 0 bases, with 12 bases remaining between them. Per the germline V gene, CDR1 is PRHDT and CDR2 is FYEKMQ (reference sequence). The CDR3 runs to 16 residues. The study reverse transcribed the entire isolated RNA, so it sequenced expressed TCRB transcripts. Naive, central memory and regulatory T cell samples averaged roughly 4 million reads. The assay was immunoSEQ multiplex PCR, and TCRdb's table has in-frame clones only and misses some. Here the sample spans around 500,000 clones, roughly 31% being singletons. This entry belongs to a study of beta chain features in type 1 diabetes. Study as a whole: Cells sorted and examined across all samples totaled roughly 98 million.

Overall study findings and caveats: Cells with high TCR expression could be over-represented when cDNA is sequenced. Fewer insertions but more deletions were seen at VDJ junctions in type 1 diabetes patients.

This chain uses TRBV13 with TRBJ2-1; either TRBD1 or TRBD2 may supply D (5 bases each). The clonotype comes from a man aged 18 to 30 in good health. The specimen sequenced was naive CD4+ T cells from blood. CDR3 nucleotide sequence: TGTGCCAGCAGCTTCCGGGGACGCGGCTCCTACAATGAGCAGTTCTTC. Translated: CASSFRGRGSYNEQFF.